This TCR beta chain was documented in a study of shared clonotypes between healthy human individuals (TCRdb year 2020). Some background on the complete study: The cohort comprised two women and a few men aged 18 to 49 years. For each donor, CD4 naive and CD4 memory were each given three plates, CD8 naive was given two plates, and CD8 memory was given one plate. Leukapheresis yielded between about 0.85 and 9 billion PBMCs per donor. To estimate repertoire size and how much clonotype sharing occurs between individuals, the study deeply sequenced the blood TCR repertoires of roughly 5 healthy adults. Libraries were prepared and TCR repertoires were sequenced by different laboratories using diverse techniques, in order to increase sequencing depth and limit assay-specific biases. What the authors observed across the whole study: Sharing across several donors was observed for around 5% of naive CD4, around 3.5% of naive CD8, 2% to 2.5% of memory CD4, and less than 0.45% of memory CD8 clonotypes. Because the study included a small number of donors, the genetic and exposure-history diversity represented was limited. Compared with non-shared clonotypes, the clonotypes found in all four sorted-subset donors had higher generation probabilities. Even with the large sequencing depth, rarefaction of the sorted-subset datasets indicated that sequencing was incomplete. Sampling was limited to blood, and TCR repertoires in tissue likely differ from TCR repertoires in blood. Pairwise subsampling indicated that sequencing depth was expected to affect the degree of clonotype sharing among donors. Larger estimated clonotype richness was generally found for naive subsets than for memory subsets.

The donors were healthy, HIV-negative adults with no recently reported acute infections or vaccinations. Only Caucasian adults living in Nashville, Tennessee, USA were represented among the donors. CD4+ T cells were enriched by magnetic negative selection; naive cells were then positively selected on CD45RA, and the negative fraction formed the memory subset. Blood was obtained by leukapheresis, after which PBMCs were separated by Ficoll-Histopaque density gradient centrifugation and cryopreserved in liquid nitrogen vapor phase. Analytical flow cytometry was used to check the purity and quantity of every magnetically sorted T cell population. Each sorted fraction had its genomic DNA isolated and then quantified by UV absorbance on a Nanodrop 2000c. Using the deep immunoSEQ assay, TCR CDR3 regions were amplified from genomic DNA by multiplex PCR. Extracted genomic DNA from each cell subset was spread evenly across all wells of several immunoSEQ 96-well plates, with each plate serving as a replicate. Each replicate PCR for sorted subsets received 150 to 250 ng genomic DNA, equal to roughly 33,000 T cell genomes. Purified libraries were quantified with a Qubit 3.0 fluorometer, sized on a Bioanalyzer 2100, and re-quantified with the KAPA Library Quantification kit. Every immunoSEQ 96-well plate was sequenced on a dedicated single-read 150-cycle Illumina NextSeq 550 flow cell. In the original analysis: Because only junctional sequences without quality scores were contained in the immunoSEQ output, filtering matching that applied to full-length reads could not be performed. Sequences were annotated with PyIR, a Python wrapper for IgBLAST v1.9, using IMGT germline references to assign V/J genes and CDR3. Reads were removed for weak V/J assignments (E-value above 1e-6), missing CDR3, stop codons, out-of-frame junctions, or ambiguous translated residues. V3J clonotypes were defined as sequences sharing the same inferred V gene, J gene, and CDR3 amino acid sequence. To compute the percentage overlap between repertoires, the number of shared unique clonotypes was divided by the size of the smaller repertoire. Repertoire richness was assessed with RTK rarefaction, the Chao1 estimator, and Recon v2.1 estimates of unobserved clonotypes. For all TCRbeta clonotypes obtained by the gDNA method from a few donors, generation probabilities were computed with OLGA. Imported from immuneACCESS, the table was reduced by TCRdb to in-frame sequences with V and J called. These copies leave out some clones; in studies compared against another copy, an unresolved V gene accounts for under half, and the cause of the remainder is not known. From that table come the V and J calls and clone size; the DNA was used to work out D and trimming. The sample has over 2 million clones on record, 85% to 95% of them singletons. Around 0.35% of the sample belongs to the ten largest clones.

Comment on this clone: Its antigen target is currently unknown. Base qualities are not at hand, and no much larger clone is one base apart.

The CDR3 sequence holds 13 residues, the cysteine and phenylalanine included. CDR3 DNA only is kept here, 39 bases in frame from base 1. Trimming takes 5 bases from V and 2 bases from J, and the germline ends sit 12 bases apart. The germline V gene provides CDR1 SQVTM and CDR2 ANQGSEA. This chain is built from TRBV29-1 and TRBJ2-5; TRBD2 could be the D gene, as 6 bases match. The receptor's source is a man aged 18 to 30 in good health. Some clones in this sample may be carry-over from other donors' samples. Source material: naive CD4+ T cells from PBMCs. The cell subset or site label for this specimen denotes: CD45RA+ positively selected. The DNA is TGCAGCGTTCGGAGGACTATTCAAGAGACCCAGTACTTC. Protein translation: CSVRRTIQETQYF. Full variable domain (CDR3 extended with the reference TRBV29-1 and TRBJ2-5 proteins): SAVISQKPSRDICQRGTSLTIQCQVDSQVTMMFWYRQQPGQSLTLIATANQGSEATYESGFVIDKFPISRPNLTFSTLTVSNMSPEDSSIYLCSVRRTIQETQYFGPGTRLLVL.